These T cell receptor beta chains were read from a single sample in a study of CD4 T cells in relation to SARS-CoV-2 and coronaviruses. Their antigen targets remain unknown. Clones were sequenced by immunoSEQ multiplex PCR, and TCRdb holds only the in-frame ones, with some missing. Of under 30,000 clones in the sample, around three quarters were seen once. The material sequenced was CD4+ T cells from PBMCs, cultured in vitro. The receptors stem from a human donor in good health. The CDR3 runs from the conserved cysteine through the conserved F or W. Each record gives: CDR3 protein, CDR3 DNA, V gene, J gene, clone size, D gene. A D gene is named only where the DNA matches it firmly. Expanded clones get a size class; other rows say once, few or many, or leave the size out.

CDR3aa: CARTHRTDTQYF
CDR3nt: TGTGCCAGGACCCACCGCACAGATACGCAGTATTTT
v_gene: TRBV2
j_gene: TRBJ2-3
abundance: -
d_gene: -

CDR3aa: CASSYSMGKPEQYF
CDR3nt: TGTGCCAGCAGTTACTCGATGGGCAAGCCCGAGCAGTACTTC
v_gene: TRBV6-2/TRBV6-3
j_gene: TRBJ2-7
abundance: -
d_gene: -

CDR3aa: CASSLEGGGYNSPLHF
CDR3nt: TGTGCCAGCAGTTTAGAGGGCGGTGGGTATAATTCACCCCTCCACTTT
v_gene: TRBV27
j_gene: TRBJ1-6
abundance: few
d_gene: -

CDR3aa: CASSRQDNSNQPQHF
CDR3nt: TGTGCCAGCAGCAGACAGGACAATAGCAATCAGCCCCAGCATTTT
v_gene: TRBV6-5
j_gene: TRBJ1-5
abundance: -
d_gene: -

CDR3aa: CASSLEQGNQPQHF
CDR3nt: TGTGCCAGCAGTTTAGAACAGGGGAATCAGCCCCAGCATTTT
v_gene: TRBV28
j_gene: TRBJ1-5
abundance: once
d_gene: TRBD1

CDR3aa: CASSPSGTVYEQYF
CDR3nt: TGCGCCAGCAGCCCCTCCGGGACAGTGTACGAGCAGTACTTC
v_gene: TRBV5-1
j_gene: TRBJ2-7
abundance: -
d_gene: TRBD1

CDR3aa: CASSLGGPYEQYF
CDR3nt: TGTGCCAGCAGCTTGGGGGGGCCCTACGAGCAGTACTTC
v_gene: TRBV5-8
j_gene: TRBJ2-7
abundance: -
d_gene: -

CDR3aa: CASSSGMSTDTQYF
CDR3nt: TGTGCCAGCAGCTCAGGTATGAGCACAGATACGCAGTATTTT
v_gene: TRBV2
j_gene: TRBJ2-3
abundance: -
d_gene: -

CDR3aa: CASSLVGTGYEQYF
CDR3nt: TGCGCCAGCAGCTTGGTTGGGACAGGCTACGAGCAGTACTTC
v_gene: TRBV5-1
j_gene: TRBJ2-7
abundance: once
d_gene: TRBD1

CDR3aa: CASSSGLVYTGELFF
CDR3nt: TGTGCCAGCAGCTCAGGACTAGTTTACACCGGGGAGCTGTTTTTT
v_gene: TRBV7-2
j_gene: TRBJ2-2
abundance: -
d_gene: TRBD2